This T cell receptor beta chain was profiled in a study of identifying expanded T cells in peripheral blood. Study findings and constraints: Differentially abundant clones: roughly 1.3 between replicates, 16.4 at roughly 13 days, less than 25 at four. Variance in clone template counts between approximately two-week samples significantly increased with total template count across all healthy donors.

Clones were sequenced by immunoSEQ multiplex PCR, and TCRdb holds only the in-frame ones, with some missing. The sample contains about 86,000 clones, approximately 85% of which appear only once. Collection occurred without any documented infections or immune events in donors. The sample holds a few counts of this clone. Its antigen is not known. The junction departs from germline at one end; a sequencing error may be responsible. There are 13 residues in the CDR3. The germline gives CDR1 LGHNT, CDR2 FRNRAP. The gene calls are TRBV12-5 and TRBJ1-2, with D possibly matching TRBD1 (5 bases). Material: blood. This TCR came from a person aged 18 to 69 in good health. The CDR3 nucleotides are TGTGCTAGTGGGACGGGACGATCCTCGGCGTTCTCCTTC. This codes for CASGTGRSSAFSF. Supplemented by reference TRBV12-5 and TRBJ1-2, the full variable domain reads DARVTQTPRHKVTEMGQEVTMRCQPILGHNTVFWYRQTMMQGLELLAYFRNRAPLDDSGMPKDRFSAEMPDATLATLKIQPSEPRDSAVYFCASGTGRSSAFSFGSGTRLTVV.